The 8 T cell receptor beta chains below come from one sample, sequenced in a study of T cell responses to AZD1222 COVID-19 vaccine. Here immunoSEQ multiplex PCR was the method, and the copy in TCRdb shows in-frame clones only, minus some. This table has approximately 150,000 clones, about 87% appearing once. This specimen consisted of peripheral blood, obtained on day 0 of AZD1222 vaccination. The receptors were gathered from an adult in good health.

The V and J genes are TRBV4-1 and TRBJ2-2; TRBD2 matches at 9 bases. After removal of 4 bases from V and 3 bases from J, the junction contained 6 bases not matched to a gene. The CDR3 contains 16 residues. CDR1 and CDR2 (germline): MGHRA, YSYEKL. The DNA for the CDR3 is TGCGCCAGCAGCCCACGCGGGGGGGTCGACACCGGGGAGCTGTTTTTT. Translation: CASSPRGGVDTGELFF.

This sequence joins TRBV13 and TRBJ2-1, with a tentative D call TRBD2 (5 bases). Trimming took 7 bases from V and 4 from J, leaving 17 bases between them. Germline lookup yields CDR1 PRHDT and CDR2 FYEKMQ (reference sequence). The CDR3 runs to 15 residues. The CDR3 DNA reads as TGTGCCAGCAAACTAGAGGGAACGGGGTACAATGAGCAGTTCTTC. Its translation: CASKLEGTGYNEQFF.

The chain uses TRBV12-3 or TRBV12-4 and TRBJ2-7, with D possibly being TRBD1 or TRBD2 (5 bases each). The CDR3 consists of 13 residues. V was trimmed by 7 bases and J by 4 bases, leaving 14 bases between them. The CDR3 DNA is TGTGCCAGCACCCCGGGACCTGGGTACGAGCAGTACTTC. Residues: CASTPGPGYEQYF.

The chain couples TRBV28 to TRBJ1-2, with D uncertain. With 2 bases removed from V and 9 bases from J, the gap between germline ends came to 13 bases. CDR3 length: 13 amino acids. Germline CDR1 reads MDHEN; CDR2 reads SYDVKM. The CDR3 here is CASSLGSVASYTF. CDR3 sequence (DNA): TGTGCCAGCAGTTTAGGGTCCGTTGCTAGCTACACCTTC.

The genes are TRBV7-2 and TRBJ2-7; D not certain. The CDR3 length is 14 residues. Germline CDR1 reads SGHTA; CDR2 reads FQGNSA. Trimming removed 0 bases from V and 4 bases from J, with 10 bases in between. CDR3 amino acids: CASSLANVGYEQYF. Here the CDR3 DNA reads TGTGCCAGCAGCTTAGCTAACGTGGGATACGAGCAGTACTTC.

This chain links TRBV2 with TRBJ1-4; TRBD1 is a possible D gene (5 bases). The CDR3 extends over 14 amino acids. The ends were cut back, 6 bases at V and 3 bases at J, with 11 bases in the middle. The V gene's germline CDR1 is SNHLY and CDR2 FYNNEI. The CDR3 here is CASRKGRSNEKLFF. DNA for the CDR3: TGTGCCAGCAGGAAGGGGCGGTCTAATGAAAAACTGTTTTTT.

This clone was detected once. The chain links TRBV11-3 to TRBJ2-7; tentatively, D is TRBD2 (6 bases). The CDR3 has 15 residues. The ends were cut back, 5 bases at V and 4 bases at J, with 18 bases in the middle. CDR1 and CDR2 (germline): SGHNT, YENEEA. Written as DNA, the CDR3 is TGTGCCAGCAGCGTGTCTCCGGGACTGGTTTACGAGCAGTACTTC. Encoded protein: CASSVSPGLVYEQYF. Full variable domain (rest looked up from reference TRBV11-3 and TRBJ2-7): EAGVVQSPRYKIIEKKQPVAFWCNPISGHNTLYWYLQNLGQGPELLIRYENEEAVDDSQLPKDRFSAERLKGVDSTLKIQPAELGDSAVYLCASSVSPGLVYEQYFGPGTRLTVT.

This clone was observed a handful of times. V and J are TRBV15 and TRBJ2-5; 10 nucleotides align to TRBD2. V lost 3 bases to trimming and J lost 1 base; unmatched junction nucleotides: 2. The CDR3 runs 15 residues. From germline, CDR1 is LNHNV and CDR2 YYDKDF (reference sequence). CDR3: CATSSLAGAQETQYF. CDR3 bases: TGTGCCACCAGCAGCCTAGCGGGAGCCCAAGAGACCCAGTACTTC.